Listed below are T cell receptor beta chains from one sample, sequenced in a study of Ad26.COV2.S vaccination and SARS-CoV-2 variants. Some clones are missing from TCRdb's copy, which holds only in-frame ones; the method was immunoSEQ multiplex PCR. The sample lists under 600,000 clones, roughly 87% occurring once. Here the sequenced sample was peripheral blood, taken in a trial of Ad26.COV2.S vaccine versus placebo. These receptors were taken from a person aged 18 to 59 who received the Ad26.COV2.S COVID-19 vaccine or a placebo. CDR3s include the opening cysteine and the closing phenylalanine or tryptophan. Each record gives: V gene, J gene, D gene, clone size, CDR3 length, CDR3 DNA, CDR3 protein. D genes are given only for firm matches. A clone size is listed for some rows: how often the clone was seen (once, few, many), or a class if it is expanded.

>TRBV18|TRBJ2-1|.|.|13
TGTGCCAGCTCACCTATGGACCTGAATGAGCAGTTCTTC
CASSPMDLNEQFF
>TRBV6-5|TRBJ2-2|.|few|15
TGTGCCAGCAGTTATATTCCTCTTAACACCGGGGAGCTGTTTTTT
CASSYIPLNTGELFF
>TRBV13|TRBJ2-2|.|.|17
TGTGCCAGCAGCCCGGACCTAGGGAGACTCGACACCGGGGAGCTGTTTTTT
CASSPDLGRLDTGELFF
>TRBV11-2|TRBJ2-7|TRBD1|once|15
TGTGCCAGCAGCTCGGCTGGGACAGGGCCCTACGAGCAGTACTTC
CASSSAGTGPYEQYF
>TRBV2|TRBJ1-1|.|.|13
TGTGCCAGCAGTCTCGACAGGAACACTGAAGCTTTCTTT
CASSLDRNTEAFF
>TRBV9|TRBJ2-7|.|.|15
TGTGCCAGCAGCGGAACCGGGACCCTCTCCAGCGAGCAGTACTTC
CASSGTGTLSSEQYF
>TRBV5-4|TRBJ1-2|.|.|16
TGTGCCAGCAGCTTGGGGCCGCGCAGGCAGACTTATGGCTACACCTTC
CASSLGPRRQTYGYTF
>TRBV4-2|TRBJ1-3|.|.|18
TGTGCCAGCAGCCAAGAAGGCTGGCAGGGGAACATCGGAAACACCATATATTTT
CASSQEGWQGNIGNTIYF
>TRBV4-2|TRBJ1-5|TRBD1|.|18
TGTGCCAGCAGCCAAGTCCGACAGGGGGCAATCAGCAATCAGCCCCAGCATTTT
CASSQVRQGAISNQPQHF
>TRBV13|TRBJ1-2|.|.|16
TGTGCCAGCAGCCCCCATCCAGAGGGGGGGAGTTATGGCTACACCTTC
CASSPHPEGGSYGYTF
>TRBV7-2|TRBJ2-7|TRBD1|.|15
TGTGCCAGCAGCTTAGCGGGGACAGGGCCCTACGAGCAGTACTTC
CASSLAGTGPYEQYF
>TRBV5-1|TRBJ1-1|.|.|13
TGCGCCAGCAGCTTGGCCGAGAGAACTGAAGCTTTCTTT
CASSLAERTEAFF
>TRBV19|TRBJ1-2|.|once|15
TGTGCCAGTAGATTCTCAGGGGCGAGCGGTGATGGCTACACCTTC
CASRFSGASGDGYTF
>TRBV4-2|TRBJ2-1|TRBD2|.|17
TGTGCCAGCAGCCAAGAGGGAGCGGGGGGGCCGAACAATGAGCAGTTCTTC
CASSQEGAGGPNNEQFF
>TRBV5-6|TRBJ2-3|TRBD1|.|14
TGTGCCAGCAGCGGAGGGACAGGTTGGGATACGCAGTATTTT
CASSGGTGWDTQYF
>TRBV4-3|TRBJ1-2|.|.|17
TGCGCCAGCAGCCAAGATCGGGCAGTTTCTACTAACTATGGCTACACCTTC
CASSQDRAVSTNYGYTF
>TRBV18|TRBJ2-2|TRBD1|.|16
TGTGCCAGCTCACCACCGGGGACAGCGAACACCGGGGAGCTGTTTTTT
CASSPPGTANTGELFF
>TRBV7-2|TRBJ2-7|TRBD2|.|19
TGTGCCAGCAGCTCCCCCCGCGGGGGGGGTAGATACAGCTCCTACGAGCAGTACTTC
CASSSPRGGGRYSSYEQYF
>TRBV5-1|TRBJ2-2|.|.|18
TGCGCCAGCAGCCCAACCGCTACAGGGACCCCGAACACCGGGGAGCTGTTTTTT
CASSPTATGTPNTGELFF
>TRBV4-2|TRBJ2-7|.|.|13
TGTGCCAGCAGCCAGGAGGGATCCTACGAGCAGTACTTC
CASSQEGSYEQYF
>TRBV5-1|TRBJ1-1|.|.|14
TGCGCCAGCAGCCAAGAACGACAAGGACAGCAGAATACATTT
CASSQERQGQQNTF
>TRBV18|TRBJ1-6|.|.|16
TGTGCCAGCTCACGGACGGCCAGCTCCTATAATTCACCCCTCCACTTT
CASSRTASSYNSPLHF
>TRBV7-8|TRBJ2-4|TRBD1|.|18
TGTGCCAGCAGCTACCGGGACAGGGTCTTTGGAGCCAAAAACATTCAGTACTTC
CASSYRDRVFGAKNIQYF
>TRBV3-1/TRBV3-2|TRBJ2-7|TRBD2|.|15
TGTGCCAGCAGCCCCCTACTAGCGGTTTACTACGAGCAGTACTTC
CASSPLLAVYYEQYF
>TRBV6-5|TRBJ1-3|.|few|16
TGTGCCAGCAGTTACTCGATCGTCAGCTCTGGAAACACCATATATTTT
CASSYSIVSSGNTIYF
>TRBV7-3|TRBJ2-2|.|.|13
TGTGCCAGCAGCGCACCGAACACCGGGGAGCTGTTTTTT
CASSAPNTGELFF
>TRBV27|TRBJ2-1|.|.|16
TGTGCCAGCAGTTTATCGAGGGACTTGAACTACAATGAGCAGTTCTTC
CASSLSRDLNYNEQFF
>TRBV5-4|TRBJ2-2|.|.|12
TGTGCCAGCAGCTTGTATGCCGGGGAGCTGTTTTTT
CASSLYAGELFF
>TRBV25-1|TRBJ2-5|.|.|15
TGTGCCAGCAGCGAGGGGACACATCCGGTGGAGACCCAGTACTTC
CASSEGTHPVETQYF
>TRBV6-1|TRBJ2-7|.|.|11
TGTGCCAGCAGTGAACGGTACGAGCAGTACTTC
CASSERYEQYF
>TRBV28|TRBJ2-7|.|.|14
TGTGCCAGCAGACAACCGGGGCCGAACTACGAGCAGTACTTC
CASRQPGPNYEQYF
>TRBV5-1|TRBJ2-5|TRBD2|.|16
TGCGCCAGCAGCTTGGCCCCTGGGCAGGGAGGGGAGACCCAGTACTTC
CASSLAPGQGGETQYF
>TRBV6-6|TRBJ1-5|TRBD1|few|15
TGTGCCAGCACTTCAGGGGGCTGGGGCAATCAGCCCCAGCATTTT
CASTSGGWGNQPQHF
>TRBV5-1|TRBJ2-3|.|once|14
TGCGCCAGCAGCTCCCGGGGGGCAGCAGATACGCAGTATTTT
CASSSRGAADTQYF
>TRBV6-5|TRBJ1-3|.|.|15
TGTGCCAGCAGTTACTCGAAGCAGTCTGGAAACACCATATATTTT
CASSYSKQSGNTIYF